Each of the 19 T cell receptor beta chains below was sequenced from the same sample in a study of immune characteristics of hereditary and idiopathic chronic pancreatitis. The pancreas tissue came from patients undergoing total pancreatectomy with islet autotransplantation. Generated by immunoSEQ multiplex PCR, the TCRdb table keeps only in-frame clones and is missing some. The sample contains 9,000 to 10,000 clones, around 79% of which appear only once. The sample consisted of pancreas tissue with idiopathic chronic pancreatitis. These receptor sequences come from a human donor with chronic pancreatitis.

The chain combines TRBV3-1 (or the pseudogene TRBV3-2) with TRBJ1-5; weak D call: TRBD1 (5 bases). This CDR3 has 15 amino acids. V lost 3 bases and J 10 bases, leaving 19 bases between the germline ends. Germline V gene sequence: CDR1 LGHDT, CDR2 YNNKEL (reference sequence). CDR3 nucleotide sequence: TGTGCCAGCAGCCAGGCGGGACCCTTCAGTCCACCCCAGCATTTT. Translation gives CASSQAGPFSPPQHF.

V gene TRBV19 combines with J gene TRBJ2-7; perhaps TRBD2 as D (6 bases). The CDR3 runs to 15 residues. CDR1 is LNHDA and CDR2 is SQIVND in the germline V gene (reference sequence). Trimming stripped 6 bases from V and 6 bases from J, with 21 bases between. In DNA, the CDR3 is TGTGCCAGTAGATCGGGGGAAGCCGGGGTTTTCGAGCAGTACTTC. This sequence encodes CASRSGEAGVFEQYF.

The V and J genes are TRBV9 and TRBJ2-3; 9 nucleotides line up with TRBD2. Germline V CDR1 and CDR2: SGDLS, YYNGEE. This CDR3 has 16 amino acids. V lost 0 bases, J lost 3 bases, and 5 bases stayed unmatched. The CDR3 sequence is CASSVGNSGGTDTQYF. CDR3 bases: TGTGCCAGCAGCGTAGGTAATAGCGGGGGTACAGATACGCAGTATTTT. Together with reference TRBV9 and TRBJ2-3, the CDR3 gives the full variable domain: DSGVTQTPKHLITATGQRVTLRCSPRSGDLSVYWYQQSLDQGLQFLIQYYNGEERAKGNILERFSAQQFPDLHSELNLSSLELGDSALYFCASSVGNSGGTDTQYFGPGTRLTVL.

This clone has more than one count but fewer than ten. The chain recombines TRBV21-1 with TRBJ2-3; TRBD2, as called in the table, went unchecked against the DNA. TRBV21-1 is marked as a pseudogene. This CDR3 has 17 amino acids. The CDR3 protein is CASSNPQSGGDTDTQYF. For the CDR3, the DNA is TGTGCCAGCAGCAACCCTCAGAGCGGGGGGGACACAGATACGCAGTATTTT.

Comment on this clone: One end of the junction fails to match germline, which may point to a read error. V usage is TRBV3-1 (or the pseudogene TRBV3-2) and J usage is TRBJ1-6; the D is unclear. CDR3 length: 13 amino acids. Germline assignment: CDR1 LGHDT and CDR2 YNNKEL (reference sequence). The chain's CDR3 is CASSQERDSPLHF. The DNA of the CDR3 is TGTGCCAGCAGCCAAGAGCGAGATTCGCCCCTCCACTTT.

The V gene is TRBV5-8, the J gene TRBJ2-5; no firm D call. The germline V gene encodes CDR1 SGHTS and CDR2 YDEGEE. V gave up 2 bases and J gave up 4 bases, with 9 bases separating them. CDR3 length: 13 residues. The DNA of the CDR3 is TGTGCCAGCAGCTTTGTCGGCGTAGAGACCCAGTACTTC. Protein product: CASSFVGVETQYF. The complete variable domain, with remaining parts taken from reference TRBV5-8 and TRBJ2-5, reads EAGVTQSPTHLIKTRGQQATLRCSPISGHTSVYWYQQALGLGLQFLLWYDEGEERNRGNFPPRFSGRQFPNYSSELNVNALELEDSALYLCASSFVGVETQYFGPGTRLLVL.

The rearrangement links TRBV12-3 or TRBV12-4 to TRBJ2-1; D gene uncertain. This CDR3 has 13 amino acids. The V end lost 10 bases, the J end lost 6 bases, and 16 bases lay between the germline ends. The CDR3 coding sequence is TGTGCCACCGGATCGTCTTTGTTCAATGAGCAGTTCTTC. Protein product: CATGSSLFNEQFF.

The chain carries TRBV7-2 and TRBJ2-4, with 8 bases that match TRBD2. The CDR3 totals 20 residues. In germline, CDR1 is SGHTA, CDR2 FQGNSA. The V gene end was trimmed by 0 bases and the J gene end by 4 bases; junction bases not matched to a gene: 17. CDR3 region: CASSLAGRGNSGENKNIQYF. DNA for the CDR3: TGTGCCAGCAGCTTAGCGGGGCGGGGTAATAGCGGGGAGAATAAAAACATTCAGTACTTC.

The V call is TRBV27, the J call TRBJ2-4; 7 bases map to TRBD1. The ends lost 2 bases at V and 4 bases at J; junction bases unmatched: 8. Germline CDR1 reads MNHEY; CDR2 reads SMNVEV (reference sequence). The CDR3 has 16 residues. The CDR3 protein is CASSLGAGGHKNIQYF. CDR3 in DNA: TGTGCCAGCAGTTTAGGGGCAGGGGGACATAAAAACATTCAGTACTTC.

The chain combines TRBV4-1 with TRBJ1-2, with D hard to call. The V end was cut by 0 bases, the J end by 0 bases, with 8 bases between. Germline assignment: CDR1 MGHRA and CDR2 YSYEKL. The CDR3 has 15 amino acids. The CDR3 bases are TGCGCCAGCAGCCAAGATCACACAGCTAACTATGGCTACACCTTC. The encoded protein is CASSQDHTANYGYTF.

The rearrangement links TRBV6-1 to TRBJ1-6; no definite D call. The CDR3 contains 13 residues. V was clipped by 1 base and J by 9 bases, with 7 bases between them. Germline loops: CDR1 MNHNS, CDR2 SASEGT. The CDR3 coding sequence is TGTGCCAGCAGTGAAGGACGAGGTTCACCCCTCCACTTT. Protein product: CASSEGRGSPLHF.

The chain has TRBV18 and TRBJ2-5; D ambiguous. The CDR3 contains 13 residues. Deletions cut 2 bases from V and 0 bases from J, with 4 bases between. Germline V gene sequence: CDR1 KGHSH, CDR2 LQKENI. CDR3 nucleotide sequence: TGTGCCAGCTCACCATATAACCAAGAGACCCAGTACTTC. Translation: CASSPYNQETQYF.

The genes are TRBV7-2 and TRBJ1-2; D is ambiguous. The V end lost 4 bases, the J end lost 8 bases, and 11 bases lay between the germline ends. CDR1 is SGHTA and CDR2 is FQGNSA in the germline V gene. This CDR3 has 12 residues. CDR3: CASSSKRGGYTF. The CDR3 DNA is TGTGCCAGCAGCTCCAAACGGGGAGGCTACACCTTC.

This sequence joins TRBV7-8 and TRBJ2-3; D is possibly TRBD2 (6 bases). The CDR3 length is 16 residues. CDR1 and CDR2 (germline): SGHVS, FQNEAQ. With 2 bases removed from V and 2 bases from J, the gap between germline ends came to 14 bases. CDR3 sequence: CASSLLYGGDTDTQYF. The DNA of the CDR3 is TGTGCCAGCAGCTTATTATACGGGGGAGACACAGATACGCAGTATTTT.

The chain couples TRBV4-2 to TRBJ1-2; D not resolved. The germline CDR1 and CDR2 sequences are LGHNA and YNFKEQ. The CDR3 loop spans 16 amino acids. Trimming left V 0 bases short and J 3 bases short, with 14 bases between. In DNA form, the CDR3 reads TGTGCCAGCAGCCAAGAGAGCAGTTCGGGGTACTATGGCTACACCTTC. Its protein is CASSQESSSGYYGYTF.

The chain recombines TRBV7-9 with TRBJ2-4, with D uncertain. V lost 5 bases and J 5 bases, leaving 7 bases between the germline ends. In germline, CDR1 is SEHNR, CDR2 FQNEAQ (reference sequence). The CDR3 totals 12 residues. The CDR3 spells CASSGRQNIQYF. In DNA form, the CDR3 reads TGTGCCAGCAGCGGACGGCAAAACATTCAGTACTTC. Filled out from reference TRBV7-9 and TRBJ2-4, the complete variable domain reads DTGVSQNPRHKITKRGQNVTFRCDPISEHNRLYWYRQTLGQGPEFLTYFQNEAQLEKSRLLSDRFSAERPKGSFSTLEIQRTEQGDSAMYLCASSGRQNIQYFGAGTRLSVL.

This clone was observed a handful of times. V and J are TRBV28 and TRBJ2-7; a possible D gene is TRBD2 (5 bases). Trimming cost V 4 bases and J 7 bases, with 14 bases left between them. The germline CDR1 and CDR2 sequences are MDHEN and SYDVKM. CDR3 length equals 13 residues. In DNA, the CDR3 is TGTGCCAGCAGTTCCCCCCCGGGGTTGGAGCAGTACGTC. Its translation: CASSSPPGLEQYV.

The rearrangement uses TRBV19 and TRBJ1-2; TRBD1 matches at 10 bases. CDR3 size: 13 residues. CDR1 LNHDA and CDR2 SQIVND come from the germline V gene (reference sequence). With 9 bases clipped from V and 6 bases from J, the junction kept 7 bases outside the gene matches. CDR3 in DNA: TGTGCCAGCAGACAGGGGGCTCCACATGGCTACACCTTC. As protein: CASRQGAPHGYTF.

This clone was observed once. The rearrangement links TRBV19 to TRBJ1-3; a possible D gene is TRBD1 (6 bases). The CDR3 sequence is 16 residues long. Germline V CDR1 and CDR2: LNHDA, SQIVND (reference sequence). Trimming cost V 5 bases and J 4 bases, with 18 bases left between them. In nucleotides, the CDR3 is TGTGCCAGTAGTTCCAATGACAGGACAAAGGGAAACACCATATATTTT. This codes for CASSSNDRTKGNTIYF.